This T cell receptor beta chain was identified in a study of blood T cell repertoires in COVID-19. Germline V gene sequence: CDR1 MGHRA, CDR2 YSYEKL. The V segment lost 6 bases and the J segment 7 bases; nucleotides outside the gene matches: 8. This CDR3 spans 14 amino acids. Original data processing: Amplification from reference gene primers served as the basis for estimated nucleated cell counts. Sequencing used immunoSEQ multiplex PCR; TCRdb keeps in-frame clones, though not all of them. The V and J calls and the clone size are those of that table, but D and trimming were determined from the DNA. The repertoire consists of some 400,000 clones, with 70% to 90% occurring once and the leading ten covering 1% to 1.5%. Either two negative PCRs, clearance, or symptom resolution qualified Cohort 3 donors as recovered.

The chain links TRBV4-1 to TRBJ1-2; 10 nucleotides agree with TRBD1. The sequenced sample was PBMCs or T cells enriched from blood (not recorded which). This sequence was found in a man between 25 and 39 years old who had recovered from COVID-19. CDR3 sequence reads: CASSGDRGVGGYTF. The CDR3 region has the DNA TGCGCCAGCAGTGGGGACAGGGGAGTTGGTGGCTACACCTTC.